A selection of T cell receptor beta chains follows, all from one sample in a study of CD8 T cells in Susac syndrome. MiXCR, applied by TCRdb to the immunoSEQ multiplex PCR reads, yields one record per CDR3 protein. In the table there are tens of thousands of distinct CDR3 sequences, roughly 96% of which are singletons. What was sequenced was CD8+ T cells from PBMCs. These receptor sequences come from a human donor with Susac syndrome. The CDR3 runs from the conserved cysteine through the conserved F or W. A D gene is named only where the DNA matches it firmly. Only part of the rows carry a size: once, few, many, or a class if the clone is expanded.

.	TRBV5-6	.	TRBJ2-4	CASSSRSPSAKNIQYF	TGTGCCAGCAGCTCGAGAAGTCCCTCGGCCAAAAACATTCAGTACTTC
once	TRBV30	.	TRBJ2-2	CAWRDRNTGELFF	TGTGCCTGGAGAGACAGAAACACCGGGGAGCTGTTTTTT
.	TRBV6-5	.	TRBJ1-5	CASSWKVHQPQHF	TGTGCCAGCAGTTGGAAGGTTCATCAGCCCCAGCATTTT
few	TRBV9	.	TRBJ1-3	CASSPGPSSGNTIYF	TGTGCCAGCAGCCCGGGGCCGAGCTCTGGAAACACCATATATTTT
.	TRBV2	.	TRBJ1-5	CASRGTAQTNQPQHF	TGTGCCAGCAGGGGGACCGCCCAAACCAATCAGCCCCAGCATTTT
.	TRBV20-1	TRBD1	TRBJ1-4	CSARVDQGDEKLFF	TGCAGTGCTAGAGTAGACCAGGGGGATGAAAAACTGTTTTTT
once	TRBV24-1	.	TRBJ1-2	CATSDLLSGYTF	TGTGCCACCAGTGACTTACTGTCCGGCTACACCTTC
.	TRBV20-1	TRBD2	TRBJ2-4	CSARDNTSGGKNIQYF	TGCAGTGCTAGAGATAATACTAGCGGGGGCAAAAACATTCAGTACTTC
.	TRBV29-1	TRBD1	TRBJ1-6	CSVGDSSNSPLHF	TGCAGCGTCGGGGACAGTTCTAATTCACCCCTCCACTTT
.	TRBV24-1	.	TRBJ2-2	CATSDARTPDDGELFF	TGTGCCACCAGTGACGCAAGGACCCCGGATGACGGGGAGCTGTTTTTT
.	TRBV2	.	TRBJ2-1	CASSGYGNEQFF	TGTGCCAGCAGTGGCTACGGCAATGAGCAGTTCTTC
.	TRBV3-1	.	TRBJ1-2	CASSHLSTTEGDYGYTF	TGTGCCAGCAGCCATCTCTCTACTACGGAGGGGGACTATGGCTACACCTTC
.	TRBV20-1	TRBD1	TRBJ2-7	CSAPTGGEQYF	TGCAGTGCGCCAACAGGGGGTGAGCAGTACTTC
.	TRBV20-1	TRBD1	TRBJ1-2	CSARGRQGFNYGYTF	TGCAGTGCTAGAGGAAGACAGGGGTTTAACTATGGCTACACCTTC
.	TRBV1	.	TRBJ2-2	CTSSQDVFPGDTGELFF	TGCACCAGCAGCCAAGATGTCTTCCCGGGGGACACCGGGGAGCTGTTTTTT
.	TRBV19	.	TRBJ1-1	CASSKVSFNTEAFF	TGTGCCAGTAGTAAGGTTAGCTTTAACACTGAAGCTTTCTTT
.	TRBV20-1	.	TRBJ1-1	CSATTPNTEAFF	TGCAGTGCCACGACCCCGAACACTGAAGCTTTCTTT
once	TRBV5-1	TRBD1	TRBJ2-7	CASSPRQGFSYEQYF	TGCGCCAGCAGCCCACGACAGGGCTTCTCCTACGAGCAGTACTTC
.	TRBV7-9	TRBD1	TRBJ2-3	CASSLGGDRGQYF	TGTGCCAGCAGCTTAGGAGGCGACAGGGGGCAGTATTTT
.	TRBV15	TRBD1	TRBJ2-1	CATSRDGDPQGDNEQFF	TGTGCCACCAGCAGAGATGGGGACCCACAGGGGGACAATGAGCAGTTCTTC
.	TRBV6-2/TRBV6-3	TRBD1	TRBJ2-2	CATDRGRGTGELFF	TGTGCCACCGACAGGGGAAGAGGCACCGGGGAGCTGTTTTTT
.	TRBV20-1	TRBD2	TRBJ2-5	CSARRGLVAETQYF	TGCAGTGCTCGAAGGGGACTAGTGGCAGAGACCCAGTACTTC
once	TRBV9	TRBD1	TRBJ1-5	CASSDGTDNQPQHF	TGTGCCAGCAGCGACGGGACAGACAATCAGCCCCAGCATTTT
.	TRBV29-1	.	TRBJ2-2	CSVYLRASATGELFF	TGCAGCGTTTACCTCAGGGCTTCGGCCACCGGGGAGCTGTTTTTT
.	TRBV29-1	TRBD2	TRBJ2-1	CSVEDRSGGSSYNEQFF	TGCAGCGTTGAAGATCGGAGCGGGGGAAGCTCCTACAATGAGCAGTTCTTC
.	TRBV29-1	TRBD1	TRBJ1-4	CSVAKGTGGEKLFF	TGCAGCGTTGCGAAGGGGACAGGGGGTGAAAAACTGTTTTTT
.	TRBV18	TRBD1	TRBJ1-4	CASTTGEPWTNEKLFF	TGTGCCAGCACCACAGGGGAGCCGTGGACTAATGAAAAACTGTTTTTT
once	TRBV27	.	TRBJ1-6	CASSIIRDSPLHF	TGTGCCAGCAGTATAATAAGAGATTCACCCCTCCACTTT
.	TRBV20-1	TRBD2	TRBJ2-1	CSVQRLAGEITTGNEQFF	TGCAGTGTTCAACGGCTAGCGGGGGAAATAACTACTGGGAATGAGCAGTTCTTC
.	TRBV4-3	.	TRBJ1-1	CASSLNRANTEAFF	TGCGCCAGCAGCCTGAACAGGGCGAACACTGAAGCTTTCTTT
once	TRBV10-3	TRBD1	TRBJ2-1	CAIARTGANEQFF	TGTGCCATCGCACGGACAGGGGCCAATGAGCAGTTCTTC
.	TRBV29-1	.	TRBJ2-7	CSGRDNSYEQYF	TGCAGCGGCCGGGACAACTCCTACGAGCAGTACTTC
.	TRBV7-9	TRBD2	TRBJ2-7	CASSSTGLAGMNEQYF	TGTGCCAGCAGCTCGACGGGACTAGCGGGAATGAACGAGCAGTACTTC
.	TRBV24-1	TRBD1	TRBJ2-2	CATSDEGQGYIGELFF	TGTGCCACCAGTGATGAGGGACAGGGGTATATCGGGGAGCTGTTTTTT
.	TRBV7-2	TRBD2	TRBJ2-3	CASSLTTQGGADTQYF	TGTGCCAGCAGCCTAACAACCCAGGGAGGGGCGGATACGCAGTATTTT
.	TRBV11-3	.	TRBJ1-4	CASSPDPEKLFF	TGTGCCAGCAGCCCTGACCCGGAAAAACTGTTTTTT